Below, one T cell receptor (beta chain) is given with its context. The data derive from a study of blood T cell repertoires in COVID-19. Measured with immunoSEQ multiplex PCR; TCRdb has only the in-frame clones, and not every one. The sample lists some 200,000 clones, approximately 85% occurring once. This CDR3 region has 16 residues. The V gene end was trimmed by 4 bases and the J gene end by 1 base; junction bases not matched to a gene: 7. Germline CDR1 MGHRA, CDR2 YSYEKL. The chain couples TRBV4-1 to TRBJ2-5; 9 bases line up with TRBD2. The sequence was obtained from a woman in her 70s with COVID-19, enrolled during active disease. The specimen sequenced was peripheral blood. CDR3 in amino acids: CASSPRVAGVQETQYF. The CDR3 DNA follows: TGCGCCAGCAGCCCCCGGGTAGCGGGAGTCCAAGAGACCCAGTACTTC.